The present T cell receptor (beta chain) was sequenced within a study of blood T cell repertoires in COVID-19. The CDR3 runs to 13 residues. Authors' data handling: Researchers report that nucleated cell counts were estimated from reference gene primer amplification. Here immunoSEQ multiplex PCR was the method, and the copy in TCRdb shows in-frame clones only, minus some. V, J and clone size are those of that table, while D and trimming were read from the DNA. The table records some 200,000 clones, about 80% of them present only once. J is TRBJ2-2 and V is TRBV21-1; the table's D call TRBD2 went unverified against the DNA. TRBV21-1 corresponds to a pseudogene. Sequencing used peripheral blood. This clonotype originated in a woman aged 70 to 79 with acute or convalescent COVID-19. Here the CDR3 DNA reads TGTGCCAGCAGCATTATACGGTCCGGGGAGCTGTTTTTT. This codes for CASSIIRSGELFF.